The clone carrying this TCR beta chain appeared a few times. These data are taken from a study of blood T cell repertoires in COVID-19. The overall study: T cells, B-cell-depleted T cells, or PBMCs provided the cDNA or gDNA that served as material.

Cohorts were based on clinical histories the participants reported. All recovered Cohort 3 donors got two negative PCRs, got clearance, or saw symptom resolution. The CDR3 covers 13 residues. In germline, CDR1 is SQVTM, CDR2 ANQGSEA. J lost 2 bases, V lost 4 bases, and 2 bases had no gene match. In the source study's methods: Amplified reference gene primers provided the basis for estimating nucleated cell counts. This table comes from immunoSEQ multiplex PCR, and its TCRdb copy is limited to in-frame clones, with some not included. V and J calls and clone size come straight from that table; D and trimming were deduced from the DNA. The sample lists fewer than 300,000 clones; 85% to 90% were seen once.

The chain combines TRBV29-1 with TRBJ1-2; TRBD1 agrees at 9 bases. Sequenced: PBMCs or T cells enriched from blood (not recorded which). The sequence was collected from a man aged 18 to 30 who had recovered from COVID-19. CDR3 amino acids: CSVGQGVNYGYTF. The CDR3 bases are TGCAGCGTTGGACAGGGGGTGAACTATGGCTACACCTTC.